This TCR beta chain was retrieved from a study of cytomegalovirus exposure and HLA in healthy donors. V was trimmed by 2 bases and J by 4 bases, leaving 11 bases between them. Germline V lookup: CDR1 MNHEY, CDR2 SVGAGI. This CDR3 comprises 14 residues. Vbeta (60) and Jbeta (13) primers were used in the PCR. Profiling relied on immunoSEQ multiplex PCR, and the TCRdb table lists in-frame clones only, not all of them. Found here are around 67,000 clones, roughly 74% of them singletons; the top ten hold around 7.4%. Material for sequencing was PBMCs. V is TRBV6-5 and J is TRBJ1-1; D is unresolved. The sequence came from a man aged 18-30 years in good health and CMV-seropositive. The CDR3 coding sequence is TGTGCCAGCAGTTACGGCCAGACGGGCACTGAAGCTTTCTTT. Protein sequence: CASSYGQTGTEAFF.